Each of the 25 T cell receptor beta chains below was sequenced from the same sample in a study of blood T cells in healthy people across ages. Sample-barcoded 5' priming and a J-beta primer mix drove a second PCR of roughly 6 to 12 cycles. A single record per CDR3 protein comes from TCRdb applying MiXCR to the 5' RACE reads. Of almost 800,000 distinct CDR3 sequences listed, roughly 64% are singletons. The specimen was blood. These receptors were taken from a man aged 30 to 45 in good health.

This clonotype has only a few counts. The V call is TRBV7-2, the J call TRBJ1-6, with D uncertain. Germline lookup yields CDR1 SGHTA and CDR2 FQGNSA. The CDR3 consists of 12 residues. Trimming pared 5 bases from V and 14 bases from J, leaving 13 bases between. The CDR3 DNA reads TGTGCCAGCAGCCGCCAATCTTTGGCCCTCCACTTT. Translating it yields CASSRQSLALHF.

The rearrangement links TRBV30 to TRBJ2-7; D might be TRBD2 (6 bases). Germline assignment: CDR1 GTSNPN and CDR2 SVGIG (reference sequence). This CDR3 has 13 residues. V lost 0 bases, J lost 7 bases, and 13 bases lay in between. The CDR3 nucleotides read TGTGCCTGGAGTGTGGGCTCACGGGGGGAGCAGTACTTC. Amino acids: CAWSVGSRGEQYF.

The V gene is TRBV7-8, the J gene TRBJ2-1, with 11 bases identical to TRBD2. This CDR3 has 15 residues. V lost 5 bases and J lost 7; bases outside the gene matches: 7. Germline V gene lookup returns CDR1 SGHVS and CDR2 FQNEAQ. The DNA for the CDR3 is TGTGCCAGCAGCATTAGCGGGAGGGCCGGGAATGAGCAGTTCTTC. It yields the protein CASSISGRAGNEQFF.

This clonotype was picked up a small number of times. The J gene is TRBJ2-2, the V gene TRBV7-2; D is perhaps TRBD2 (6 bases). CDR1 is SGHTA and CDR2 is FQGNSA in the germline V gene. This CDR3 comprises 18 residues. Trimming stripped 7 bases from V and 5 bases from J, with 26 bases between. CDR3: CASIEKSRIAGRTGELFF. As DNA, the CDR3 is TGTGCCAGCATCGAAAAAAGTAGGATCGCGGGACGGACCGGGGAGCTGTTTTTT.

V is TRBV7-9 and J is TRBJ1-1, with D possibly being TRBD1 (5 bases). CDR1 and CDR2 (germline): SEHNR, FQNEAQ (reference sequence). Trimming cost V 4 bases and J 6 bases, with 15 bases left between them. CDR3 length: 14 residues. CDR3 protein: CASSSGFGGAEAFF. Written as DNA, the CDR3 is TGTGCCAGCAGCTCAGGGTTTGGAGGGGCTGAAGCTTTCTTT.

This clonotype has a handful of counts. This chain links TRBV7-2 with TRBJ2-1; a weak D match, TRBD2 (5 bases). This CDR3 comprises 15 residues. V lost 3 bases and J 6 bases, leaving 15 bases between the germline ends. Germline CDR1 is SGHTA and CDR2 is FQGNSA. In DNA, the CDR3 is TGTGCCAGCAGCTTTAGCCAGACTATCATCAATGAGCAGTTCTTC. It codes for CASSFSQTIINEQFF.

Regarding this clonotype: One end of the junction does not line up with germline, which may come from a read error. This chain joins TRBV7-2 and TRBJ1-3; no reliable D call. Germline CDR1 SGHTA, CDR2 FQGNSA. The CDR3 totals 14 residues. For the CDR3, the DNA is TGTGCCAGCAGCTTACAACCTACCGCAAACATCATATATTTT. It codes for CASSLQPTANIIYF.

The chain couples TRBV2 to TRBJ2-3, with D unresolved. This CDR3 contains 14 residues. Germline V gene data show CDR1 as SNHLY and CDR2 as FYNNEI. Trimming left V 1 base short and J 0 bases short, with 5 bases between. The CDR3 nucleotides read TGTGCCAGCAGTGAAGTAACTAGCACAGATACGCAGTATTTT. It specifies CASSEVTSTDTQYF.

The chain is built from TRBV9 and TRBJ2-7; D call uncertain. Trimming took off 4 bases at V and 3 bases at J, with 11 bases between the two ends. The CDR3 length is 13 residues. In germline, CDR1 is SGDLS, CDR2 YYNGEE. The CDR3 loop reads CASSSVEGYEQYF. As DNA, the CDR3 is TGTGCCAGCAGCTCAGTGGAAGGCTACGAGCAGTACTTC.

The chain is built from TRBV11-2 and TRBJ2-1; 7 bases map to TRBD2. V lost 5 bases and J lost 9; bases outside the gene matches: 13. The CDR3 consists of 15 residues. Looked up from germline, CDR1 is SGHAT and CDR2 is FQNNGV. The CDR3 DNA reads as TGTGCCAGCAGCAACACCGGGACTACCGTCGCTGAGCAGTTCTTC. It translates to CASSNTGTTVAEQFF.

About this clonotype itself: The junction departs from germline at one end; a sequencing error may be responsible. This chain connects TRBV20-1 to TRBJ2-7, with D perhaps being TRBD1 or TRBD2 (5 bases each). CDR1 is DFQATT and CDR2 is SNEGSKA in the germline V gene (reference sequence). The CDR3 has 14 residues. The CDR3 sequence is CSARGEQGRYEQYF. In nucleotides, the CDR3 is TGCAGTGCCAGAGGTGAGCAGGGACGGTACGAGCAGTACTTC.

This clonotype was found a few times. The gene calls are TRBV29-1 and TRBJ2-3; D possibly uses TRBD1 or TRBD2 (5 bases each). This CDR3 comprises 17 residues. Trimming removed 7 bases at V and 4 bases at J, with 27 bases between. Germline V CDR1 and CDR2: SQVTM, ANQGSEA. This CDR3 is CSARTRGSLEEPDTQYF. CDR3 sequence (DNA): TGCAGCGCTCGGACACGGGGATCGCTAGAAGAACCAGATACGCAGTATTTT.

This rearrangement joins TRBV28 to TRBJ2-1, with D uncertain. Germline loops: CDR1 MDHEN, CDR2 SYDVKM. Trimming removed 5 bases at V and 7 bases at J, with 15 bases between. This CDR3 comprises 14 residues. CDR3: CASSHALNRNEQFF. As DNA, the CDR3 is TGTGCCAGCAGTCACGCCTTGAATCGGAATGAGCAGTTCTTC. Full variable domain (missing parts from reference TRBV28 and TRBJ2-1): DVKVTQSSRYLVKRTGEKVFLECVQDMDHENMFWYRQDPGLGLRLIYFSYDVKMKEKGDIPEGYSVSREKKERFSLILESASTNQTSMYLCASSHALNRNEQFFGPGTRLTVL.

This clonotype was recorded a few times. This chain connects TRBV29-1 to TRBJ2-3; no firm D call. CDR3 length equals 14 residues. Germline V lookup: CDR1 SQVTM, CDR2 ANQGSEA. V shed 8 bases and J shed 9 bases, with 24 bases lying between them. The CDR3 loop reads CSSGSPSREGTQYF. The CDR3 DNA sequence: TGCAGCTCTGGGTCCCCCTCAAGGGAAGGCACGCAGTATTTT.

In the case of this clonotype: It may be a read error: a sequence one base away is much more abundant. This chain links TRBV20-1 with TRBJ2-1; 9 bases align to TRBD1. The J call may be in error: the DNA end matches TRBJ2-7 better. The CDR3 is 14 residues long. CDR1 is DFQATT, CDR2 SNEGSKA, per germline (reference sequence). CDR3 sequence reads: CSARTGEDHNEQYF. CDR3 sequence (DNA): TGCAGTGCTCGGACAGGGGAAGACCACAATGAGCAGTACTTC.

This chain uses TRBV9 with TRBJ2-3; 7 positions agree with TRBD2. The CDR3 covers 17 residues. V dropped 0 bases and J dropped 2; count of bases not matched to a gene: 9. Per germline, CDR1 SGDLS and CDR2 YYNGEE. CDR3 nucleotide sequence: TGTGCCAGCAGCGTAGTTTTGGCGGGAGAGTTCACAGATACGCAGTATTTT. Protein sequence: CASSVVLAGEFTDTQYF.

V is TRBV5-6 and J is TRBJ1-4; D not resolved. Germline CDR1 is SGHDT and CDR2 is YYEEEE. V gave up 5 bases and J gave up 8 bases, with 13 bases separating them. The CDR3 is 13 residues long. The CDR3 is CASSRLLGEKLFF. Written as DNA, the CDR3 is TGTGCCAGCAGTCGACTCCTGGGCGAAAAACTGTTTTTT.

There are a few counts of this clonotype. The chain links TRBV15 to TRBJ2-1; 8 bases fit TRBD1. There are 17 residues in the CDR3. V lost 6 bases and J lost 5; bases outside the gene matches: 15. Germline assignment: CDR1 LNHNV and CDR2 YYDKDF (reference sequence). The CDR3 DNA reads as TGTGCCACCAGTATTACCGACAGGGGCGCCGGGGACAATGAGCAGTTCTTC. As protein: CATSITDRGAGDNEQFF. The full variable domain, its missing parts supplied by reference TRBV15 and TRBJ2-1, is DAMVIQNPRYQVTQFGKPVTLSCSQTLNHNVMYWYQQKSSQAPKLLFHYYDKDFNNEADTPDNFQSRRPNTSFCFLDIRSPGLGDTAMYLCATSITDRGAGDNEQFFGPGTRLTVL.

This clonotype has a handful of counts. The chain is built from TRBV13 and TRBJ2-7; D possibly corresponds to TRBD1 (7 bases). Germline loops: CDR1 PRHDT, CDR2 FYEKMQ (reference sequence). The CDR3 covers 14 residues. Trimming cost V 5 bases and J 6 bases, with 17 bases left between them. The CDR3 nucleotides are TGTGCCAGCAGCCCAACCTACAGGGGAGGCGAGCAGTACTTC. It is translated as CASSPTYRGGEQYF.

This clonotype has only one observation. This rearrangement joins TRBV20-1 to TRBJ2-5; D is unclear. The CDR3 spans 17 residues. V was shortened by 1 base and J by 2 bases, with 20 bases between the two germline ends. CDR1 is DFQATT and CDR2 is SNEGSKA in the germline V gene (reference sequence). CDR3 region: CSARGVSFRSPQETQYF. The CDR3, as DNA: TGCAGTGCTAGAGGTGTGTCGTTTCGGTCTCCACAAGAGACCCAGTACTTC.

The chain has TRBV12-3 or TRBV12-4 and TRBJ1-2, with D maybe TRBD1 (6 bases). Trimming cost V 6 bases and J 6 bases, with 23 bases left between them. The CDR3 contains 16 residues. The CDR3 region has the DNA TGTGCCAGCAGCCCAGGACAGATCTCGATCTGGAATGGCTACACCTTC. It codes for CASSPGQISIWNGYTF.

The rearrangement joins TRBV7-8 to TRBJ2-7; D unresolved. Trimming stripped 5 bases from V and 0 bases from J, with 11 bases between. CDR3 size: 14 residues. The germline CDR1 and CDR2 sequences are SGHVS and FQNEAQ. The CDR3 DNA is TGTGCCAGCAGCCTCGGACGGACCTCCTACGAGCAGTACTTC. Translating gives CASSLGRTSYEQYF.

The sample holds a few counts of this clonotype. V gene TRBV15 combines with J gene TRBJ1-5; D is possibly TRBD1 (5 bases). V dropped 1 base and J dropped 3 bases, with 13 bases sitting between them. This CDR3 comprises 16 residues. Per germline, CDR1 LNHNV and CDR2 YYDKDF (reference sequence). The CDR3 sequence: CATSRGDLGDNQPQHF. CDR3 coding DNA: TGTGCCACCAGCAGAGGAGATTTGGGGGACAATCAGCCCCAGCATTTT.

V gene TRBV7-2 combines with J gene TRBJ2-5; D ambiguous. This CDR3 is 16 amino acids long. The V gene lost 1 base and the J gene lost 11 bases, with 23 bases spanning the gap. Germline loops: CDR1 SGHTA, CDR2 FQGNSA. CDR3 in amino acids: CASSLELVPSRNEQYF. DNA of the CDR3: TGTGCCAGCAGCTTAGAGCTAGTCCCTTCTAGGAATGAGCAGTACTTC.

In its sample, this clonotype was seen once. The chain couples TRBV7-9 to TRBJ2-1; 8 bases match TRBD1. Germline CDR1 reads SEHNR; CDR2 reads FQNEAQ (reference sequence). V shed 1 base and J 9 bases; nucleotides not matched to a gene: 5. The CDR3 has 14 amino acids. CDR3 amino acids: CASSLVQGASEQFF. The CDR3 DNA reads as TGTGCCAGCAGCTTAGTCCAGGGGGCGAGTGAGCAGTTCTTC.